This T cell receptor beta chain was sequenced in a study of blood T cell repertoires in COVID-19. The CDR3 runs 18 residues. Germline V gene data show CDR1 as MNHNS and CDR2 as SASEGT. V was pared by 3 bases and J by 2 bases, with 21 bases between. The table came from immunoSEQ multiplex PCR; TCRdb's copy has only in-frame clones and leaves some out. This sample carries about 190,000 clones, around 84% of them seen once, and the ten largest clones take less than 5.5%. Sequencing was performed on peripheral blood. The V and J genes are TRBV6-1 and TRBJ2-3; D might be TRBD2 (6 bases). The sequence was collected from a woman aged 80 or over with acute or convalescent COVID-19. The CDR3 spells CASSDAGRGRPNTDTQYF. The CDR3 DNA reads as TGTGCCAGCAGTGACGCCGGGAGAGGTCGACCCAACACAGATACGCAGTATTTT.